This TCR beta chain came from a study of cytomegalovirus exposure and HLA in healthy donors. The PCR employed 60 Vbeta primers together with 13 Jbeta primers. This table comes from immunoSEQ multiplex PCR, and its TCRdb copy is limited to in-frame clones, with some not included. The table shows fewer than 150,000 clones, with approximately 80% occurring only once. Deletions cut 3 bases from V and 0 bases from J, with 9 bases between. This CDR3 contains 16 residues. Germline V gene sequence: CDR1 MNHEY, CDR2 SVGAGI. This receptor was taken from a woman aged 30 to 39 in good health and CMV-seropositive. The specimen sequenced was PBMCs. The chain links TRBV6-5 to TRBJ2-6; D is ambiguous. The CDR3 DNA sequence: TGTGCCAGCAGTTATCTGTGGGCCTCTGGGGCCAACGTCCTGACTTTC. Protein sequence: CASSYLWASGANVLTF.